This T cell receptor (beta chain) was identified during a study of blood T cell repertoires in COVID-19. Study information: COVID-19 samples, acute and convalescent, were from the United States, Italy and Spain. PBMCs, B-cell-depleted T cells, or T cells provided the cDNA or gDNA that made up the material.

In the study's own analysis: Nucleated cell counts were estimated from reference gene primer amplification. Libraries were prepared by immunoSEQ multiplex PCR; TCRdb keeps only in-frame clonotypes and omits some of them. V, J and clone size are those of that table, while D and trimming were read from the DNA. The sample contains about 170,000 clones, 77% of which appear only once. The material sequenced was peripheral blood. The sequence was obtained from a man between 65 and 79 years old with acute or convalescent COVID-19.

The CDR3 coding sequence is TGTGCAGACAGGGATTTGGTCAAAGAGACCCAGTACTTC. It encodes CADRDLVKETQYF. The V gene is TRBV6-5, the J gene TRBJ2-5, with TRBD1 matching over 7 bases. This CDR3 has 13 amino acids. Germline V gene sequence: CDR1 MNHEY, CDR2 SVGAGI.